This T cell receptor (beta chain) was identified in a study of T cells in Graves' hyperthyroidism and ophthalmopathy. About the research overall: Peripheral blood samples were taken at initial diagnosis, prior to any treatment.

Template material for amplifying TCR beta CDR3 regions consisted of RNA transcripts. The HTBI primer set was used in a first-round RT-PCR of the TCR CDR3. TCRdb processed the multiplex PCR reads anew with MiXCR; each CDR3 protein has one entry. The profile shows approximately 520,000 distinct CDR3 sequences, about 20% of them singletons. Notes on the study in general: Most thyroid clonotypes that were expanded above 0.001 also turned up in blood.

This clonotype was recorded many times. Its antigen is as yet unknown. V lost 5 bases, J lost 7 bases, and 12 bases stayed unmatched. Germline V lookup: CDR1 SNHLY, CDR2 FYNNEI. The CDR3 covers 15 residues. Hyperthyroidism in the patients, aged 18 to 65, was newly diagnosed and under 2 months in duration. The authors took PBMCs from roughly 10 ml fresh peripheral blood. This chain connects TRBV2 to TRBJ1-2; 8 positions agree with TRBD1. This sequence originates from a man between 18 and 35 years old with Graves' hyperthyroidism. The specimen was blood. CDR3 region: CASSLVLQGAGGYTF. The CDR3 DNA sequence: TGTGCCAGCAGTCTAGTCCTCCAGGGGGCAGGTGGCTACACCTTC. The whole variable domain, remainder taken from reference TRBV2 and TRBJ1-2, is EPEVTQTPSHQVTQMGQEVILRCVPISNHLYFYWYRQILGQKVEFLVSFYNNEISEKSEIFDDQFSVERPDGSNFTLKIRSTKLEDSAMYFCASSLVLQGAGGYTFGSGTRLTVV.